This T cell receptor beta chain stems from a study of PD-1 blockade in classical Hodgkin lymphoma. The study's findings and limits: Patients were excluded if nivolumab began under 1 year after ASCT (the autologous transplant).

Assay: immunoSEQ multiplex PCR; the TCRdb copy retains only in-frame clones and omits some. The table shows around 12,000 clones, with about 74% occurring only once. V was pared by 4 bases and J by 4 bases, with 14 bases between. Germline V gene data show CDR1 as SGHRS and CDR2 as YFSETQ. The CDR3 covers 14 residues. The time point denotes: cycle 4 day 1 (C4D1), after around six weeks of nivolumab. Following autologous stem cell transplantation, relapse occurred in every patient, and exposure to brentuximab vedotin varied. Negative selection with magnetic separation was used to purify CD4+ T cells from thawed PBMCs. In regard to this clone: Its antigen is currently unknown.

This chain joins TRBV5-1 and TRBJ2-5; unclear D gene. Sample: CD4+ T cells from blood, taken before the fourth cycle of nivolumab. The TCR comes from a human donor with classical Hodgkin lymphoma. The CDR3 bases are TGCGCCAGCAGCCCGAGGCCGGGTGGAGAGACCCAGTACTTC. As protein: CASSPRPGGETQYF.